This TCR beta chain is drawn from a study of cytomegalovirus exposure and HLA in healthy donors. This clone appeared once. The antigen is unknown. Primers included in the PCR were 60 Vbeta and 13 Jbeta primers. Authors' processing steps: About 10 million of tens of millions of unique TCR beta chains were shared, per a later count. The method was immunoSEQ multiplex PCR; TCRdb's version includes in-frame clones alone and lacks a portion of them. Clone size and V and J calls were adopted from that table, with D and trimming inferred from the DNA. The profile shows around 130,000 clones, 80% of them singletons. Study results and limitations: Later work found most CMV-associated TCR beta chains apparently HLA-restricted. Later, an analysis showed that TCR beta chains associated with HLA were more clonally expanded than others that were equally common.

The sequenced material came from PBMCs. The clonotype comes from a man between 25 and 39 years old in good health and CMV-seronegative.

This CDR3 is CASSINRFYEQYF. CDR3 in DNA: TGTGCCAGTAGTATTAACAGATTCTACGAGCAGTACTTC. This chain connects TRBV19 to TRBJ2-7, with D unclear. Trimming removed 3 bases from V and 3 bases from J, with 9 bases in between. This CDR3 spans 13 amino acids. Looked up from germline, CDR1 is LNHDA and CDR2 is SQIVND (reference sequence).